Shown below are 9 T cell receptor beta chains from a single sample sequenced in a study of CD8 T cells in Susac syndrome. An input of about 0.45 to 1 ug of RNA was subjected to reverse transcription using random hexamers. MiXCR, run by TCRdb on the immunoSEQ multiplex PCR reads, gives a single entry per CDR3 protein. The sample lists 200,000 or so distinct CDR3 sequences, around 96% occurring once. Sequenced input: CD4+ T cells from PBMCs. The receptors here all came from a human donor with multiple sclerosis.

The chain is built from TRBV18 and TRBJ2-6; D tentatively reads TRBD1 or TRBD2 (7 bases each). V was trimmed by 3 bases and J by 2 bases, leaving 11 bases between them. CDR1 and CDR2 (germline): KGHSH, LQKENI. The CDR3 loop spans 16 amino acids. In nucleotides, the CDR3 is TGTGCCAGCTCACCGGCAGGGGGGGCTGGGGCCAACGTCCTGACTTTC. Protein: CASSPAGGAGANVLTF.

The chain couples TRBV20-1 to TRBJ2-7, with D unresolved. The CDR3 loop spans 14 amino acids. Trimming removed 6 bases from V and 4 bases from J, with 19 bases in between. Germline V CDR1 and CDR2: DFQATT, SNEGSKA (reference sequence). CDR3 sequence: CSAGSTNSGYEQYF. CDR3 in DNA: TGCAGTGCCGGCTCAACTAATTCAGGATACGAGCAGTACTTC.

The chain couples TRBV12-3 or TRBV12-4 to TRBJ1-1, with D perhaps TRBD1 (6 bases). V lost 5 bases and J lost 0, with 13 bases in between. This CDR3 is built from 15 residues. CDR3 sequence (DNA): TGTGCCAGCAGTCTACTAGGACAGATGAACACTGAAGCTTTCTTT. Translated, it gives CASSLLGQMNTEAFF.

The chain carries TRBV7-9 and TRBJ1-2, with a possible D match to TRBD1 (6 bases). The V end was cut by 5 bases, the J end by 8 bases, with 9 bases between. The germline V gene encodes CDR1 SEHNR and CDR2 FQNEAQ (reference sequence). The CDR3 totals 11 residues. The CDR3 spells CASSQDRGYTF. In nucleotides, the CDR3 is TGTGCCAGCAGCCAGGACAGAGGCTACACCTTC.

This chain uses TRBV30 with TRBJ1-4, with 8 bases matching TRBD1. V lost 4 bases and J lost 8; bases outside the gene matches: 3. Germline CDR1 and CDR2: GTSNPN and SVGIG (reference sequence). This CDR3 has 12 residues. Here the CDR3 DNA reads TGTGCCTGGAACAGGGGGTACGAAAAACTGTTTTTT. This encodes CAWNRGYEKLFF.

The J gene is TRBJ1-1, the V gene TRBV5-1; TRBD1 aligns across 7 bases. The V segment lost 3 bases and the J segment 0 bases; nucleotides outside the gene matches: 5. CDR1 is SGHRS, CDR2 YFSETQ, per germline. The CDR3 spans 15 residues. The DNA for the CDR3 is TGCGCCAGCAGCTCCTCGGGACAGATGAACACTGAAGCTTTCTTT. Protein: CASSSSGQMNTEAFF.

V and J are TRBV29-1 and TRBJ1-1; D ambiguous. This CDR3 has 15 amino acids. Trimming pared 4 bases from V and 0 bases from J, leaving 15 bases between. The germline CDR1 and CDR2 sequences are SQVTM and ANQGSEA. The CDR3 bases are TGCAGCGTTGCGGCTTCGTCGAGACTGAACACTGAAGCTTTCTTT. It yields the protein CSVAASSRLNTEAFF.

This chain links TRBV19 with TRBJ1-5; possible D gene TRBD1, 5 bases. Germline V gene lookup returns CDR1 LNHDA and CDR2 SQIVND (reference sequence). The CDR3 sequence is 15 residues long. Trimming stripped 6 bases from V and 1 base from J, with 13 bases between. The DNA for the CDR3 is TGTGCCAGTAGAGTCAGAGGGGTAAGCAATCAGCCCCAGCATTTT. This gives the protein CASRVRGVSNQPQHF.

The chain combines TRBV30 with TRBJ2-1; unclear D gene. CDR1 GTSNPN and CDR2 SVGIG come from the germline V gene (reference sequence). Deletions cut 7 bases from V and 0 bases from J, with 10 bases between. The CDR3 runs 13 residues. CDR3 residues: CASSTSSYNEQFF. CDR3 in DNA: TGTGCCTCAAGTACGAGCTCCTACAATGAGCAGTTCTTC.